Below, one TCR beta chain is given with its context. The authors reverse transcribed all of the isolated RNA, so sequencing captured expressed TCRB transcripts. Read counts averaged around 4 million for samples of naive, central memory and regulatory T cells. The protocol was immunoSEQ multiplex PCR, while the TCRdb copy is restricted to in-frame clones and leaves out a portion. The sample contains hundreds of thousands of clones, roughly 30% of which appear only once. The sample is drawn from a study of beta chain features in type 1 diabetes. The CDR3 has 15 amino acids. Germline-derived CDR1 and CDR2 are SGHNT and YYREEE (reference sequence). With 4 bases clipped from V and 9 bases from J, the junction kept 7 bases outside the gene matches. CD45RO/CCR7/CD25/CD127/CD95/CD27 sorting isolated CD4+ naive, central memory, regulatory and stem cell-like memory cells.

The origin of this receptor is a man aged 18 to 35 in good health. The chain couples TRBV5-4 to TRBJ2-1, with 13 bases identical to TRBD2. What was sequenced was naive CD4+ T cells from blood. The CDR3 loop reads CASSALAGGPFEQFF. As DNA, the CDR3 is TGTGCCAGCAGCGCACTAGCGGGAGGGCCCTTTGAGCAGTTCTTC. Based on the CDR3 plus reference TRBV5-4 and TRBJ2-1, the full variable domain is ETGVTQSPTHLIKTRGQQVTLRCSSQSGHNTVSWYQQALGQGPQFIFQYYREEENGRGNFPPRFSGLQFPNYSSELNVNALELDDSALYLCASSALAGGPFEQFFGPGTRLTVL.